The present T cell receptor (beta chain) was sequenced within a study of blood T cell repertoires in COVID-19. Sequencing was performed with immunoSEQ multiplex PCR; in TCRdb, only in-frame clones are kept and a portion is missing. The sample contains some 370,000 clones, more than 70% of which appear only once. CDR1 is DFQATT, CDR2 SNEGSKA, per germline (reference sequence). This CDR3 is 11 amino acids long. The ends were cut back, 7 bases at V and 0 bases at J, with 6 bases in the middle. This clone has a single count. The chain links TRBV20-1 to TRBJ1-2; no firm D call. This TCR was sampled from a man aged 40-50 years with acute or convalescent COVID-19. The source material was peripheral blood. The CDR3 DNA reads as TGCAGTGGGAGCACTAACTATGGCTACACCTTC. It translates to CSGSTNYGYTF.